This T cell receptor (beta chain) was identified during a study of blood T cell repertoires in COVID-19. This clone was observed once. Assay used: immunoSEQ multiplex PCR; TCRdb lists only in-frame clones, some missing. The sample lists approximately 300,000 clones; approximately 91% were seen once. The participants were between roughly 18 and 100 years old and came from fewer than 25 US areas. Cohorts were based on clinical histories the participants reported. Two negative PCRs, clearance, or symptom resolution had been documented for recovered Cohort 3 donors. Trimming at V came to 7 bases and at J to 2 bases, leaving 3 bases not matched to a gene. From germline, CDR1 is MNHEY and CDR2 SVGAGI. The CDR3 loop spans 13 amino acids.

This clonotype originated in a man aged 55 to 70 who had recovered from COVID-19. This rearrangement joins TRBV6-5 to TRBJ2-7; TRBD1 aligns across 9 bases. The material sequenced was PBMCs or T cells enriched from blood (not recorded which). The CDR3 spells CASKDRGPYEQYF. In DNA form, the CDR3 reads TGTGCCAGCAAGGACAGGGGTCCCTACGAGCAGTACTTC.